The entry below gives a single TCR beta chain sequence along with its context. This sample was taken from a study of blood T cell repertoires in COVID-19. Per the original methods: Reference gene primer amplification gave nucleated cell count estimates. Generated by immunoSEQ multiplex PCR, the TCRdb table keeps only in-frame clones and is missing some. V and J calls and clone size come straight from that table; D and trimming were deduced from the DNA. The data contain some 490,000 clones, 88% of them singletons. There are 13 residues in the CDR3. Trimming took off 5 bases at V and 2 bases at J, with 9 bases between the two ends. Germline V gives CDR1 KGHSH, CDR2 LQKENI.

Sequencing was performed on PBMCs or T cells enriched from blood (not recorded which). The TCR originated in a woman between 55 and 75 years old who had recovered from COVID-19. This rearrangement joins TRBV18 to TRBJ1-2; TRBD1 is a possible D gene (6 bases). CDR3 DNA sequence: TGTGCCAGCTCAACGGGACACAACTATGGCTACACCTTC. Protein product: CASSTGHNYGYTF.